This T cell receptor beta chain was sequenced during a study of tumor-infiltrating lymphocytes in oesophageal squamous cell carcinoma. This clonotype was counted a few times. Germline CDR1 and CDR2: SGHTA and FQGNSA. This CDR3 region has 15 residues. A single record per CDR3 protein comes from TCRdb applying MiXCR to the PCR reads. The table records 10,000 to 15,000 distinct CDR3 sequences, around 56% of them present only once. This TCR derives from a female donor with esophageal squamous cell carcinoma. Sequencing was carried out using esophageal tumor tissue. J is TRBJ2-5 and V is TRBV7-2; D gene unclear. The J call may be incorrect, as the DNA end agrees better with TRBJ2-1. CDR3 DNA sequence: TGTGCCAGCAGCTTAGAAGCAGAAACCTACAATGAGCAGTTCTTC. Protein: CASSLEAETYNEQFF.